The sequence of this T cell receptor (beta chain) was determined in a study of CD8 T cells in Susac syndrome. Study at large: Among sequenced Susac syndrome patients, about 6 had active disease and about 8 were in remission.

When the RNA was reverse transcribed, random hexamers were used with an input of about 0.45 to 1 ug. Amplification of TCR beta CDR3 used immunoSEQ multiplex PCR across 54 Vbeta and 13 Jbeta. TCRdb itself ran the immunoSEQ multiplex PCR reads through MiXCR, one entry per CDR3 protein. The sample holds 200,000 to 300,000 distinct CDR3 sequences, 95% to 97% seen once. In contrast to the negatively isolated CD8+ and CD4+ T cells, TEMRA cells were FACS-enriched. V lost 4 bases and J lost 5, with 17 bases in between. This CDR3 spans 14 amino acids. Germline CDR1 and CDR2: SQVTM and ANQGSEA. Points from the study as a whole: Clonal expansion was absent from the CD4+ T cell repertoires in Susac syndrome.

Of note for this clonotype: No antigen is known for it.

The TCR originated in a human donor with Susac syndrome. This chain uses TRBV29-1 with TRBJ1-1; D gene unclear. Sequenced input: CD4+ T cells from PBMCs. The CDR3 protein is CSVGAPRGVTEAFF. The DNA for the CDR3 is TGCAGCGTTGGTGCTCCTCGCGGGGTTACTGAAGCTTTCTTT.